The 21 T cell receptor beta chains below all came from one sample that was sequenced in a study of T-cell memory formation after mild COVID-19. One entry per CDR3 protein, called by TCRdb with MiXCR from the 5' RACE reads. There are under 250,000 distinct CDR3 sequences in the sample; 7.5% to 10% occur only once, and roughly 4% lies in the top ten. Sequenced input: PBMCs or a T cell subset sorted from them (not recorded which). All receptors come from a man younger than 35 who had mild COVID-19 (a few samples of this study predate the infection). Cell type and time point are not known.

This clonotype showed up just a few times. This rearrangement joins TRBV28 to TRBJ2-7; D gene uncertain. CDR1 and CDR2 (germline): MDHEN, SYDVKM. The CDR3 length is 12 residues. Trimming shortened V by 7 bases and J by 3 bases, and 10 bases separated the two germline ends. CDR3 loop: CASNRGSYEQYV. The CDR3, as DNA: TGTGCCAGCAATCGAGGCAGCTACGAGCAGTACGTC.

This clonotype came up a few times. This CDR3 reads CASSLETGTYGYTF. In nucleotides, the CDR3 is TGTGCCAGCAGTTTAGAGACAGGTACCTATGGCTACACCTTC. The chain combines TRBV2 with TRBJ1-2; D may be TRBD1 (6 bases). Germline V lookup: CDR1 SNHLY, CDR2 FYNNEI. Trimming cost V 5 bases and J 4 bases, with 14 bases left between them. The CDR3 runs 14 residues.

This clonotype was detected only a few times. The gene calls are TRBV2 and TRBJ1-5; possibly TRBD1 for D (5 bases). Germline assignment: CDR1 SNHLY and CDR2 FYNNEI. With 7 bases removed from V and 1 base from J, the gap between germline ends came to 8 bases. The CDR3 spans 13 residues. The CDR3 DNA follows: TGTGCCAGCATTCGGGACAGCAATCAGCCCCAGCATTTT. It is translated as CASIRDSNQPQHF.

This clonotype was seen a handful of times. V usage is TRBV5-1 and J usage is TRBJ2-4, with 9 bases fitting TRBD1. V lost 4 bases to trimming and J lost 7 bases; unmatched junction nucleotides: 12. The CDR3 sequence is 16 residues long. The germline gives CDR1 SGHRS, CDR2 YFSETQ. The CDR3 coding sequence is TGCGCCAGCAGCATCCAACCCGGGACAGGGTCGAACATTCAGTACTTC. As protein: CASSIQPGTGSNIQYF.

This sequence joins TRBV12-3 or TRBV12-4 and TRBJ2-1, with D unclear. CDR3 length equals 14 residues. V gave up 5 bases and J gave up 5 bases, with 13 bases separating them. CDR3 coding DNA: TGTGCCAGCAGTAGGATCGACACAGACAATGAGCAGTTCTTC. This encodes CASSRIDTDNEQFF.

This clonotype was detected many times. The chain links TRBV20-1 to TRBJ2-1; D possibly corresponds to TRBD2 (7 bases). Germline V lookup: CDR1 DFQATT, CDR2 SNEGSKA (reference sequence). The CDR3 runs to 16 residues. V was shortened by 0 bases and J by 8 bases, with 20 bases between the two germline ends. CDR3: CSAREGRGVSWDEQFF. The CDR3 DNA follows: TGCAGTGCTAGAGAGGGGAGGGGGGTCTCCTGGGATGAGCAGTTCTTC.

This chain links TRBV12-5 with TRBJ2-3; 8 positions match TRBD2. Germline V gives CDR1 LGHNT, CDR2 FRNRAP. The junction had 5 bases not matched to a gene; V was cut back by 2 bases and J by 4 bases. CDR3 size: 15 residues. The CDR3: CASGLSGGWPDTQYF. CDR3 coding DNA: TGTGCTAGTGGTTTGAGCGGGGGATGGCCAGATACGCAGTATTTT.

In its sample, this clonotype was seen a few times. The rearrangement uses TRBV14 and TRBJ2-5; D is undetermined. Germline V CDR1 and CDR2: SGHDN, FVKESK. Between the trimmed V and J ends, which lost 0 bases and 7 bases, there was a span of 12 bases. The CDR3 has 14 residues. The CDR3 sequence is CASSQETARPTQYF. The CDR3 DNA reads as TGTGCCAGCAGCCAAGAAACAGCCCGCCCGACCCAGTACTTC.

This sequence joins TRBV5-1 and TRBJ2-3; D is undetermined. Germline V lookup: CDR1 SGHRS, CDR2 YFSETQ. The CDR3 runs to 15 residues. Trimming took off 4 bases at V and 2 bases at J, with 14 bases between the two ends. The CDR3 bases are TGCGCCAGCAGCGTGGGTCCCCTCCTCACAGATACGCAGTATTTT. This codes for CASSVGPLLTDTQYF.

The chain is built from TRBV7-9 and TRBJ2-3; possible D gene TRBD2, 6 bases. Trimming took off 6 bases at V and 6 bases at J, with 16 bases between the two ends. Germline assignment: CDR1 SEHNR and CDR2 FQNEAQ (reference sequence). The CDR3 runs 14 residues. In DNA form, the CDR3 reads TGTGCCAGCAGGGATGCGGGGAGAGGTGATACGCAGTATTTT. Protein product: CASRDAGRGDTQYF.

This sequence joins TRBV7-2 and TRBJ2-2; 7 bases are a match to TRBD2. CDR3 length: 15 residues. The germline V gene has CDR1 SGHTA and CDR2 FQGNSA. V lost 5 bases to trimming and J lost 1 base; unmatched junction nucleotides: 4. CDR3 DNA: TGTGCCAGCAGCCCCGGGACTATGAACACCGGGGAGCTGTTTTTT. Amino acid sequence: CASSPGTMNTGELFF.

This clonotype was seen many times. V gene TRBV15 combines with J gene TRBJ2-7; no firm D call. V gave up 0 bases and J gave up 0 bases, with 3 bases separating them. The CDR3 consists of 13 residues. In germline, CDR1 is LNHNV, CDR2 YYDKDF (reference sequence). As DNA, the CDR3 is TGTGCCACCAGCAGAGATACCTCCTACGAGCAGTACTTC. It translates to CATSRDTSYEQYF.

The chain joins TRBV24-1 to TRBJ1-5; weak D call: TRBD1 (6 bases). The length of the CDR3 is 18 residues. Germline CDR1 KGHDR, CDR2 SFDVKD. V gave up 2 bases and J gave up 5 bases, with 21 bases separating them. The CDR3 sequence is CATSDSYYGGTVYQPQHF. The CDR3 nucleotides read TGTGCCACCAGTGATTCTTACTACGGGGGCACAGTCTATCAGCCCCAGCATTTT.

The genes are TRBV4-3 and TRBJ1-2, with a weak D call TRBD1 (6 bases). V lost 5 bases to trimming and J lost 2 bases, with 21 bases between them. The CDR3 consists of 17 residues. In germline, CDR1 is LGHNA, CDR2 YSLEER. The chain's CDR3 is CASSGDQTGQMNYGYTF. The CDR3 DNA sequence: TGCGCCAGCAGCGGAGACCAAACTGGACAGATGAACTATGGCTACACCTTC.

This clonotype has just a few counts. V and J are TRBV12-3 or TRBV12-4 and TRBJ2-1, with 8 bases matching TRBD2. J gave up 4 bases and V 2 bases, and 7 bases lay outside the gene matches. This CDR3 comprises 16 residues. CDR3 nucleotide sequence: TGTGCCAGCAGTTTATCATCAGCGGGGGCGTACAATGAGCAGTTCTTC. This gives the protein CASSLSSAGAYNEQFF.

This chain uses TRBV4-3 with TRBJ2-7; D assignment may be TRBD1 or TRBD2 (6 bases each). Germline assignment: CDR1 LGHNA and CDR2 YSLEER. This CDR3 is built from 16 residues. Trimming took off 0 bases at V and 0 bases at J, with 12 bases between the two ends. CDR3 sequence (DNA): TGCGCCAGCAGCCAAGAACAAAGGGGGGTCTCCTACGAGCAGTACTTC. It encodes CASSQEQRGVSYEQYF.

This clonotype was found a few times. The rearrangement joins TRBV4-2 to TRBJ1-2; TRBD1 matches 7 bases. Germline-derived CDR1 and CDR2 are LGHNA and YNFKEQ. Germline trimming cut 4 bases from V and 1 base from J; bases unmatched to any gene: 9. The CDR3 runs to 16 residues. The CDR3 DNA is TGTGCCAGCAGCCGAGGGACAGCTCTCAATAACTATGGCTACACCTTC. Translating it yields CASSRGTALNNYGYTF.

In its sample, this clonotype was seen a few times. The CDR3 nucleotides are TGTGCCAGCAGCTTTGGACTAGCGCGAGAGACCCAGTACTTC. Its protein product is CASSFGLARETQYF. The chain combines TRBV7-9 with TRBJ2-5; 9 nucleotides line up with TRBD2. V lost 3 bases and J lost 4; bases outside the gene matches: 3. The CDR3 is 14 amino acids. Germline V lookup: CDR1 SEHNR, CDR2 FQNEAQ (reference sequence).

This clonotype was counted only a few times. CDR3 nucleotide sequence: TGTGCCAGCAGGTCTGGACGACAGGATGGTGAAAAACTGTTTTTT. Its protein is CASRSGRQDGEKLFF. This chain connects TRBV12-3 or TRBV12-4 to TRBJ1-4, with D possibly being TRBD1 (6 bases). With 6 bases removed from V and 7 bases from J, the gap between germline ends came to 18 bases. This CDR3 comprises 15 residues.

This clonotype was seen only a few times. The genes are TRBV5-1 and TRBJ2-5, with 11 positions matching TRBD1. The ends lost 4 bases at V and 3 bases at J; junction bases unmatched: 8. Germline-derived CDR1 and CDR2 are SGHRS and YFSETQ. CDR3 size: 16 residues. The CDR3 DNA sequence: TGCGCCAGCAGCCAAGGACAGGGGGCTGTAAAAGAGACCCAGTACTTC. As protein: CASSQGQGAVKETQYF.

V gene TRBV2 combines with J gene TRBJ2-5, with a tentative D call TRBD1 (5 bases). Germline lookup yields CDR1 SNHLY and CDR2 FYNNEI. V was trimmed by 7 bases and J by 5 bases, leaving 14 bases between them. The CDR3 spans 13 residues. The chain's CDR3 is CASKAGWQETQYF. The CDR3 nucleotides read TGTGCCAGCAAAGCAGGGTGGCAGGAGACCCAGTACTTC.